These 14 T cell receptor beta chains share one sample of origin, sequenced in a study of a mutant IDH1 vaccine in newly diagnosed glioma (dated by TCRdb to the early 2020s). Their antigens are not known. Interpreted using the paper, the time point label stands for: week 35, safety follow-up. A 20-mer mutant IDH1 peptide at 300 micrograms in Montanide made up each vaccine dose, which was injected subcutaneously together with topical imiquimod. The receptor library was made with the immunoSEQ multiplex PCR assay. The source is immuneACCESS, and TCRdb retained only in-frame sequences with V and J called. Part of the clones is not carried over; for the studies checked, unresolved V genes explain less than half of this, and the remainder is unexplained. The sample data list about 64,000 clones, and 74% of these were observed just once. The leading ten clones occupy over 4% of the sample. The sample here was PBMCs, taken from a glioma patient whose treatment included an IDH1 peptide vaccine. The receptors originated from a man aged 50 or older with glioma.

J is TRBJ1-3 and V is TRBV9; unclear D gene. The CDR3 runs 15 residues. Germline V gives CDR1 SGDLS, CDR2 YYNGEE. The V end was cut by 0 bases, the J end by 4 bases, with 11 bases between. CDR3 DNA: TGTGCCAGCAGCGTAGGGCGGGGATTCGGAAACACCATATATTTT. This translates into CASSVGRGFGNTIYF.

V gene TRBV7-8 combines with J gene TRBJ2-7; weak D call: TRBD1 (6 bases). Trimming took 5 bases from V and 4 from J, leaving 24 bases between them. Germline V gene data show CDR1 as SGHVS and CDR2 as FQNEAQ. This CDR3 is 17 amino acids long. The CDR3, as DNA: TGTGCCAGCAGCCACCAGGACGGCAACATAGGGGGTTACGAGCAGTACTTC. Protein product: CASSHQDGNIGGYEQYF.

The gene calls are TRBV10-3 and TRBJ1-1; a weak D match, TRBD1 (5 bases). Trimming removed 3 bases at V and 1 base at J, with 12 bases between. Germline-derived CDR1 and CDR2 are ENHRY and SYGVKD. The CDR3 covers 15 residues. The CDR3 loop is CAISDWGDQNTEAFF. The DNA for the CDR3 is TGTGCCATCAGTGACTGGGGGGACCAGAACACTGAAGCTTTCTTT.

The chain employs TRBV6-6 and TRBJ1-6; 10 nucleotides line up with TRBD1. The germline V gene has CDR1 MNHNY and CDR2 SVGAGI (reference sequence). This CDR3 contains 16 residues. V dropped 0 bases and J dropped 10; count of bases not matched to a gene: 6. The CDR3 sequence: CASSYSPGTGESPLHF. Here the CDR3 DNA reads TGTGCCAGCAGTTACTCCCCCGGGACAGGGGAGTCACCCCTCCACTTT.

The chain links TRBV4-1 to TRBJ1-2, with no clear D. V was shortened by 0 bases and J by 4 bases, with 9 bases between the two germline ends. CDR1 is MGHRA and CDR2 is YSYEKL in the germline V gene. The CDR3 loop spans 14 amino acids. The CDR3 DNA is TGCGCCAGCAGCCAAGATCCCGGACCCTATGGCTACACCTTC. Translation gives CASSQDPGPYGYTF.

The rearrangement uses TRBV5-6 and TRBJ1-4; TRBD1 matches 9 bases. The junction had 14 bases not matched to a gene; V was cut back by 2 bases and J by 6 bases. The CDR3 is 18 residues long. CDR1 and CDR2 from the germline V gene are SGHDT and YYEEEE. The CDR3 reads CASSFNNRGLQRDEKLFF. CDR3 DNA sequence: TGTGCCAGCAGCTTTAATAACAGGGGGCTACAAAGAGATGAAAAACTGTTTTTT. Based on the CDR3 plus reference TRBV5-6 and TRBJ1-4, the full variable domain is DAGVTQSPTHLIKTRGQQVTLRCSPKSGHDTVSWYQQALGQGPQFIFQYYEEEERQRGNFPDRFSGHQFPNYSSELNVNALLLGDSALYLCASSFNNRGLQRDEKLFFGSGTQLSVL.

This clone has a single count. The gene calls are TRBV20-1 and TRBJ2-5, with unresolved D. The CDR3 covers 10 residues. Germline assignment: CDR1 DFQATT and CDR2 SNEGSKA (reference sequence). Deletions cut 7 bases from V and 5 bases from J, with 8 bases between. The CDR3 bases are TGCAGTGTAAGAGATGAGACCCAGTACTTC. Translation gives CSVRDETQYF.

The rearrangement uses TRBV10-3 and TRBJ1-1; 9 bases align to TRBD1. The CDR3 runs 14 residues. In germline, CDR1 is ENHRY, CDR2 SYGVKD. V trimming: 10 bases; J trimming: 1 base; junction bases outside the gene matches: 7. CDR3 sequence: CATAGQGQNTEAFF. Written as DNA, the CDR3 is TGTGCCACCGCGGGACAGGGACAGAACACTGAAGCTTTCTTT.

The chain couples TRBV30 to TRBJ1-2; the D is unclear. V was shortened by 5 bases and J by 0 bases, with 16 bases between the two germline ends. This CDR3 is built from 15 residues. Germline V gene data show CDR1 as GTSNPN and CDR2 as SVGIG (reference sequence). CDR3 sequence (DNA): TGTGCCTGGTCCCCCGGGAGGTGGACTAACTATGGCTACACCTTC. It yields the protein CAWSPGRWTNYGYTF.

The chain combines TRBV7-9 with TRBJ1-1; 8 nucleotides align to TRBD1. The trim removed 1 base at V and 12 bases at J, leaving 4 bases unmatched. Germline V gene data show CDR1 as SEHNR and CDR2 as FQNEAQ (reference sequence). The CDR3 extends over 12 amino acids. CDR3 amino acids: CASSLGQGSTFF. Written as DNA, the CDR3 is TGTGCCAGCAGCTTAGGACAGGGGAGTACTTTCTTT.

The chain uses TRBV30 and TRBJ2-5; D may correspond to TRBD1 or TRBD2 (5 bases each). This CDR3 is 13 amino acids long. Germline V gene lookup returns CDR1 GTSNPN and CDR2 SVGIG (reference sequence). The V gene lost 0 bases and the J gene lost 1 base, with 6 bases spanning the gap. CDR3: CAWSVGTQETQYF. The CDR3 region has the DNA TGTGCCTGGAGTGTGGGGACCCAAGAGACCCAGTACTTC.

This clone has just a few counts. V and J are TRBV25-1 and TRBJ1-1; D unclear. CDR1 is MGHDK and CDR2 is SYGVNS in the germline V gene. CDR3 size: 13 residues. V was trimmed by 7 bases and J by 1 base, leaving 10 bases between them. The CDR3 reads CASIKTENTEAFF. The CDR3 nucleotides are TGTGCCAGCATTAAAACAGAGAACACTGAAGCTTTCTTT.

This clone was observed a handful of times. In DNA form, the CDR3 reads TGTGCCAGCAGCTTTTATTCCGGGACAGGGGTCTACGAGCAGTACTTC. Protein sequence: CASSFYSGTGVYEQYF. The rearrangement uses TRBV5-6 and TRBJ2-7, with TRBD1 matching 10 bases. V shed 2 bases, J shed 3 bases, and the junction held 8 bases outside the gene matches. This CDR3 is 16 amino acids long. Germline V CDR1 and CDR2: SGHDT, YYEEEE.

This clone occurred once. The chain employs TRBV4-1 and TRBJ2-7; 11 bases agree with TRBD2. Trimming at V came to 5 bases and at J to 5 bases, leaving 11 bases not matched to a gene. Germline V CDR1 and CDR2: MGHRA, YSYEKL. This CDR3 region has 16 residues. CDR3 nucleotide sequence: TGCGCCAGCAGCACTCGACTAGCGGGACTCGTTAACGAGCAGTACTTC. This codes for CASSTRLAGLVNEQYF.